The 7 T cell receptor beta chains given below trace back to one sample, sequenced in a study of T cell responses to AZD1222 COVID-19 vaccine. The repertoire was sequenced with immunoSEQ multiplex PCR; TCRdb's copy has only in-frame clones and lacks some. The data show around 150,000 clones, 85% to 95% seen once. The specimen was peripheral blood, collected on day 0 of AZD1222 vaccination. The receptor set was obtained from an adult in good health.

This sequence joins TRBV30 and TRBJ2-5; D unresolved. Germline V gene sequence: CDR1 GTSNPN, CDR2 SVGIG (reference sequence). This CDR3 is built from 11 residues. Trimming took off 2 bases at V and 2 bases at J, with 3 bases between the two ends. The CDR3 DNA reads as TGTGCCTGGAGTAAGCAAGAGACCCAGTACTTC. It yields the protein CAWSKQETQYF.

The chain recombines TRBV27 with TRBJ1-1; TRBD1 is a possible D gene (6 bases). Germline values: CDR1 MNHEY, CDR2 SMNVEV (reference sequence). The V gene lost 8 bases and the J gene lost 3 bases, with 16 bases spanning the gap. This CDR3 is 14 amino acids long. The DNA for the CDR3 is TGTGCCAGCCAGCAGGGGATGGGGGACACTGAAGCTTTCTTT. It codes for CASQQGMGDTEAFF.

V gene TRBV4-1 combines with J gene TRBJ2-3; TRBD1 matches 9 bases. CDR1 is MGHRA and CDR2 is YSYEKL in the germline V gene. V dropped 0 bases and J dropped 0; count of bases not matched to a gene: 7. The CDR3 loop spans 18 amino acids. The CDR3 region is CASSQERQGGVSTDTQYF. The CDR3 DNA follows: TGCGCCAGCAGCCAAGAAAGACAGGGGGGGGTTAGCACAGATACGCAGTATTTT.

The chain is built from TRBV7-8 and TRBJ2-1; D call uncertain. V was clipped by 1 base and J by 4 bases, with 5 bases between them. The CDR3 totals 13 residues. Germline V gene sequence: CDR1 SGHVS, CDR2 FQNEAQ. Here the CDR3 DNA reads TGTGCCAGCAGCTTAGGGGATTACAATGAGCAGTTCTTC. It codes for CASSLGDYNEQFF.

The chain employs TRBV9 and TRBJ2-6; D is perhaps TRBD2 (5 bases). V was trimmed by 0 bases and J by 4 bases, leaving 11 bases between them. Germline V gene data show CDR1 as SGDLS and CDR2 as YYNGEE. CDR3 length: 16 amino acids. The CDR3 DNA is TGTGCCAGCAGCGTAGCACGGGATCCCGGGGCCAACGTCCTGACTTTC. Encoded protein: CASSVARDPGANVLTF.

The chain employs TRBV5-4 and TRBJ2-7; 7 positions agree with TRBD1. V was pared by 4 bases and J by 2 bases, with 6 bases of the junction left unmatched. This CDR3 contains 14 residues. Germline V gene data show CDR1 as SGHNT and CDR2 as YYREEE (reference sequence). The CDR3 sequence: CASSRIQGTYEQYF. The CDR3 nucleotides are TGTGCCAGCAGCCGAATACAGGGGACCTACGAGCAGTACTTC.

The V call is TRBV24-1, the J call TRBJ1-2; TRBD1 might be the D (5 bases). The ends were cut back, 4 bases at V and 4 bases at J, with 6 bases in the middle. CDR3 length: 12 amino acids. Germline V gene lookup returns CDR1 KGHDR and CDR2 SFDVKD. The CDR3 spells CATSEGGYGYTF. CDR3 nucleotide sequence: TGTGCCACCAGTGAGGGGGGCTATGGCTACACCTTC.